Listed below are T cell receptor beta chains from one sample, sequenced in a study of blood T cell repertoires in COVID-19. The table came from immunoSEQ multiplex PCR; TCRdb's copy has only in-frame clones and leaves some out. The sample records more than 90,000 clones, roughly 92% being singletons. The sequencing input was peripheral blood. These receptors originate from a man aged 50 to 60 with active COVID-19. CDR3s include the opening cysteine and the closing phenylalanine or tryptophan. Each record gives: D gene, clone size, V gene, J gene, CDR3 protein, CDR3 DNA. D genes are given only for firm matches. Clone size, where shown, is once, few, many, or a class for clones that have expanded.

TRBD2,-,TRBV2,TRBJ2-1,CASSKGLAAYNEQFF,TGTGCCAGCAGCAAAGGACTAGCGGCCTACAATGAGCAGTTCTTC
-,-,TRBV27,TRBJ1-2,CASSFSSSGGYTF,TGTGCCAGCAGTTTTTCCTCATCGGGAGGCTACACCTTC
TRBD1,-,TRBV19,TRBJ2-7,CASSWQGASEQYF,TGTGCCAGTAGTTGGCAGGGGGCGAGTGAGCAGTACTTC
TRBD1,-,TRBV28,TRBJ1-6,CASSLGQDNSPLHF,TGTGCCAGCAGTTTGGGACAGGATAATTCACCCCTCCACTTT
-,-,TRBV3-1/TRBV3-2,TRBJ2-7,CASSQEGGSYEQYF,TGTGCCAGCAGCCAAGAGGGAGGATCGTACGAGCAGTACTTC
-,once,TRBV10-3,TRBJ1-5,CAISGGAPRGNQPQHF,TGTGCCATCAGTGGGGGAGCTCCCCGTGGCAATCAGCCCCAGCATTTT
-,once,TRBV5-1,TRBJ1-1,CASSRLPGTPREAFF,TGCGCCAGCAGCCGGCTCCCCGGGACACCACGTGAAGCTTTCTTT
TRBD1,-,TRBV6-5,TRBJ1-2,CASSYLTGMDYGYTF,TGTGCCAGCAGTTACTTGACAGGGATGGACTATGGCTACACCTTC
TRBD1,once,TRBV15,TRBJ2-4,CATSRPGTGASTAKNIQYF,TGTGCCACCAGCAGACCCGGGACAGGGGCATCCACGGCCAAAAACATTCAGTACTTC
-,-,TRBV4-1,TRBJ1-5,CASSQGTQISNQPQHF,TGCGCCAGCAGCCAAGGGACTCAAATTAGCAATCAGCCCCAGCATTTT
TRBD1,once,TRBV7-2,TRBJ2-5,CASSPSRGRSRETQYF,TGTGCCAGCAGCCCCAGCAGGGGGCGAAGTCGGGAGACCCAGTACTTC
TRBD2,-,TRBV28,TRBJ2-7,CASSASQLAGAYEQYF,TGTGCCAGCAGCGCTTCCCAACTAGCGGGAGCGTACGAGCAGTACTTC
-,-,TRBV6-2/TRBV6-3,TRBJ2-7,CASSRGRPSYEQYF,TGTGCCAGCAGCAGGGGCAGGCCTTCCTACGAGCAGTACTTC
-,-,TRBV2,TRBJ1-1,CASSESGPGGTEAFF,TGTGCCAGCAGTGAATCGGGCCCCGGGGGTACTGAAGCTTTCTTT
TRBD1,-,TRBV5-4,TRBJ1-4,CASSLGDRAQGKLFF,TGTGCCAGCAGCTTGGGGGACAGGGCGCAGGGAAAACTGTTTTTT
TRBD2,once,TRBV7-3,TRBJ2-1,CASSLGAGGPCFF,TGTGCCAGCAGCTTAGGGGCGGGAGGGCCTTGTTTCTTC
-,-,TRBV6-1,TRBJ1-5,CASSEDPGDQPQHF,TGTGCCAGCAGTGAAGATCCAGGGGATCAGCCCCAGCATTTT
TRBD1,-,TRBV6-5,TRBJ2-1,CASSYDGTASGEQFF,TGTGCCAGCAGTTACGACGGGACAGCCTCCGGTGAGCAGTTCTTC
-,-,TRBV29-1,TRBJ1-5,CSVQIRGANSNQPQHF,TGCAGCGTTCAGATCCGGGGGGCAAATAGCAATCAGCCCCAGCATTTT
-,-,TRBV6-5,TRBJ2-5,CATRGSFWTQYF,TGTGCCACCCGGGGGTCTTTTTGGACCCAGTACTTC
TRBD2,-,TRBV25-1,TRBJ2-2,CASSGAGAGELFF,TGTGCCAGCAGTGGGGCGGGAGCCGGGGAGCTGTTTTTT
TRBD1,-,TRBV5-6,TRBJ1-5,CASSLRRQGAFDQPQHF,TGTGCCAGCAGCTTGAGGAGACAGGGGGCTTTTGATCAGCCCCAGCATTTT
TRBD1,once,TRBV19,TRBJ2-5,CASSITGAETQYF,TGTGCCAGTAGTATTACAGGGGCCGAGACCCAGTACTTC
-,-,TRBV27,TRBJ2-7,CASSFGHGQGYEQYF,TGTGCCAGCAGTTTCGGACACGGGCAAGGCTACGAGCAGTACTTC
-,-,TRBV29-1,TRBJ2-2,CSVSQQGEGGELFF,TGCAGCGTTAGCCAACAGGGAGAAGGCGGGGAGCTGTTTTTT
TRBD1,-,TRBV7-9,TRBJ1-1,CASSLHRQGGGDTEAFF,TGTGCCAGCAGCCTACATCGACAGGGAGGAGGGGACACTGAAGCTTTCTTT
-,-,TRBV29-1,TRBJ1-6,CSVAPDTNSPLHF,TGCAGCGTTGCGCCCGACACTAATTCACCCCTCCACTTT
-,once,TRBV28,TRBJ1-1,CASSLWARGGGTEAFF,TGTGCCAGCAGTTTATGGGCGCGGGGAGGAGGCACTGAAGCTTTCTTT
-,-,TRBV28,TRBJ2-7,CASSPASSSSYEQYF,TGTGCCAGCAGCCCGGCTAGCTCGAGCTCCTACGAGCAGTACTTC
-,-,TRBV25-1,TRBJ1-4,CASSDRRNNEKLFF,TGTGCCAGCAGTGATCGCAGAAATAATGAAAAACTGTTTTTT
TRBD1,-,TRBV18,TRBJ1-2,CASSPPLGQGDYGYTF,TGTGCCAGCTCACCGCCATTAGGACAGGGCGACTATGGCTACACCTTC
TRBD1,-,TRBV11-1,TRBJ1-1,CASSTHRDSTEAFF,TGTGCCAGCAGCACCCACAGGGACAGCACTGAAGCTTTCTTT
-,-,TRBV9,TRBJ1-2,CASSVTPGDGYTF,TGTGCCAGCAGCGTCACGCCAGGGGATGGCTACACCTTC
TRBD2,-,TRBV7-2,TRBJ2-1,CASSRIAGGPINEQFF,TGTGCCAGCAGCAGGATAGCGGGAGGGCCTATCAATGAGCAGTTCTTC
TRBD1,-,TRBV2,TRBJ2-3,CASSAQGARTDTQYF,TGTGCCAGCAGCGCACAGGGGGCACGCACAGATACGCAGTATTTT
TRBD1,-,TRBV19,TRBJ1-1,CASSSSGGWQLIEAFF,TGTGCCAGTAGTTCATCAGGGGGCTGGCAGTTGATTGAAGCTTTCTTT
-,-,TRBV12-5,TRBJ2-3,CASGLAYDTQYF,TGTGCTAGTGGTTTGGCCTACGATACGCAGTATTTT
TRBD1,once,TRBV28,TRBJ2-3,CASISGDRYRTDTQYF,TGTGCCAGCATCTCCGGGGACAGGTATCGTACAGATACGCAGTATTTT
-,once,TRBV29-1,TRBJ1-4,CSVAQQSNEKLFF,TGCAGCGTGGCTCAACAGTCAAATGAAAAACTGTTTTTT
-,-,TRBV11-2,TRBJ2-7,CASSLGNVGAYEQYF,TGTGCCAGCAGCTTAGGGAACGTGGGAGCCTACGAGCAGTACTTC
-,once,TRBV2,TRBJ1-1,CASNLQGIGTEAFF,TGTGCCAGCAATTTGCAGGGGATCGGCACTGAAGCTTTCTTT
-,-,TRBV2,TRBJ2-3,CASRGPYTSSTDTQYF,TGTGCCAGCAGGGGGCCTTACACATCTAGCACAGATACGCAGTATTTT
TRBD1,-,TRBV3-1/TRBV3-2,TRBJ1-2,CASTPGQLGYGYTF,TGTGCCAGCACCCCGGGACAGTTGGGCTATGGCTACACCTTC
-,-,TRBV3-1/TRBV3-2,TRBJ1-5,CASSQDSRRPQHF,TGTGCCAGCAGCCAAGATTCGCGGCGGCCCCAGCATTTT
TRBD2,-,TRBV4-1,TRBJ2-1,CASSQILSGRTYNEQFF,TGCGCCAGCAGCCAAATATTAAGCGGGAGGACCTACAATGAGCAGTTCTTC